The text below deals with one T cell receptor (beta chain). The germline CDR1 and CDR2 sequences are SGHAT and FQNNGV. The CDR3 covers 13 residues. V lost 3 bases, J lost 2 bases, and 7 bases lay in between. The data were taken from a study of blood T cell repertoires in COVID-19. Study-wide context: COVID-19 samples, acute and convalescent, were from the United States, Italy and Spain. Sources were T cells, B-cell-depleted T cells, or PBMCs; the material itself was cDNA or gDNA.

Under the authors' procedure: Reference gene primer amplification gave nucleated cell count estimates. Assay used: immunoSEQ multiplex PCR; TCRdb lists only in-frame clones, some missing. That table supplies the V and J calls and clone size; D and trimming were determined from the DNA. Among some 150,000 clones, around nine tenths were seen once, and the ten largest hold about 2.5%. This clonotype was sampled from a human donor in a cohort sampled during active COVID-19. Specimen: peripheral blood. This chain connects TRBV11-2 to TRBJ2-5; D is perhaps TRBD2 (5 bases). CDR3 nucleotide sequence: TGTGCCAGCAGCTTCGGCGGGCAAGAGACCCAGTACTTC. The encoded protein is CASSFGGQETQYF.